The clone carrying this T cell receptor beta chain was counted many times. The record originates from a study of neurological immune-mediated disorders. Sequencing runs each yielded over 180 million TCR-beta sequences from 15-18 subjects. Using its own MiXCR run on the 5' RACE reads, TCRdb lists one record per CDR3 protein. Of about 38,000 distinct CDR3 sequences listed, around 10% are singletons. Time point specified: technical triplicate 1. Germline V gene sequence: CDR1 MGHRA, CDR2 YSYEKL. J lost 5 bases, V lost 3 bases, and 13 bases had no gene match. The CDR3 is made up of 17 amino acids. This TCR was sampled from a man aged 55 to 70 with HTLV-1-associated myelopathy (HAM/TSP). The V gene is TRBV4-1, the J gene TRBJ2-7, with TRBD1 matching 10 bases. The sample was PBMCs. The DNA for the CDR3 is TGCGCCAGCAGCCAGCCCCTCCCCGGGACAGGGGTCCACGAGCAGTACTTC. The encoded protein is CASSQPLPGTGVHEQYF.